One and the same sample provided the 9 T cell receptor beta chains below, sequenced in a study of T cells in narcolepsy. The data were produced by immunoSEQ multiplex PCR, yet TCRdb's version contains in-frame clones alone and is incomplete. The profile covers about 29,000 clones, with about 87% appearing a single time and about 0.9% taken by the ten largest. Sequencing was done on a sample of memory (CD45RA-) CD4+ T cells from blood. The receptors originated from a human donor in good health.

The rearrangement joins TRBV7-3 to TRBJ1-1, with D maybe TRBD1 (5 bases). Germline V lookup: CDR1 SGHTA, CDR2 FQGTGA. CDR3 size: 14 residues. V was pared by 5 bases and J by 1 base, with 11 bases between. CDR3 DNA sequence: TGTGCCAGCAGCCCGGGACTCACGAACACTGAAGCTTTCTTT. Its protein product is CASSPGLTNTEAFF.

J is TRBJ2-7 and V is TRBV21-1; TRBD2 is taken as the D call from the table, unchecked against the DNA. TRBV21-1 has pseudogene status. The CDR3 runs to 16 residues. As DNA, the CDR3 is TGTGCCAGCAGCAAACTCGGAGGACTCTACTCCTACGAGCAGTACTTC. Translated: CASSKLGGLYSYEQYF.

This chain uses TRBV6-5 with TRBJ1-2; 7 nucleotides match TRBD1. CDR3 length equals 15 residues. Germline CDR1 MNHEY, CDR2 SVGAGI. The V and J ends lost 4 bases and 8 bases, in that order; junction bases with no gene match: 13. CDR3 region: CASSSTIQGMEGYTF. In nucleotides, the CDR3 is TGTGCCAGCAGTTCCACCATACAGGGGATGGAAGGCTACACCTTC.

J is TRBJ2-5 and V is TRBV21-1; the table's D call TRBD1 went unverified against the DNA. TRBV21-1 is noted as a pseudogene. The CDR3 extends over 14 amino acids. CDR3 sequence (DNA): TGTGCCAGCAGCATTCAAATGTACCAAGAGACCCAGTACTTC. It yields the protein CASSIQMYQETQYF.

This rearrangement joins TRBV2 to TRBJ2-3; TRBD2 matches at 7 bases. The J segment lost 2 bases and the V segment lost 7 bases, leaving 3 bases of the junction unmatched. There are 13 residues in the CDR3. From germline, CDR1 is SNHLY and CDR2 FYNNEI. The CDR3 reads CASTSGYTDTQYF. The DNA for the CDR3 is TGTGCCAGCACTAGCGGATACACAGATACGCAGTATTTT.

The chain joins TRBV28 to TRBJ1-2; 7 bases map to TRBD1. The CDR3 covers 16 residues. Germline loops: CDR1 MDHEN, CDR2 SYDVKM. V was pared by 7 bases and J by 3 bases, with 14 bases of the junction left unmatched. The CDR3 DNA reads as TGTGCCAGCAATAACATCGGGAGGGGGCATCACTATGGCTACACCTTC. Translated: CASNNIGRGHHYGYTF.

In this sample, this clone turned up a few times. The chain couples TRBV19 to TRBJ1-5; 9 nucleotides agree with TRBD1. The germline gives CDR1 LNHDA, CDR2 SQIVND (reference sequence). After removal of 8 bases from V and 7 bases from J, the junction contained 0 bases not matched to a gene. This CDR3 comprises 11 residues. This CDR3 reads CASGTGQPQHF. DNA for the CDR3: TGTGCCAGTGGGACAGGGCAGCCCCAGCATTTT.

The V and J genes are TRBV4-3 and TRBJ2-3; D tentatively reads TRBD1 or TRBD2 (6 bases each). This CDR3 has 16 residues. V was clipped by 5 bases and J by 2 bases, with 17 bases between them. CDR1 and CDR2 from the germline V gene are LGHNA and YSLEER. DNA of the CDR3: TGCGCCAGCAGCTCAGGGAGGACAGAGTTCACAGATACGCAGTATTTT. Encoded protein: CASSSGRTEFTDTQYF.

This clone has more than one count but fewer than ten. The chain has TRBV28 and TRBJ2-7; 8 nucleotides align to TRBD2. Germline CDR1 reads MDHEN; CDR2 reads SYDVKM. The CDR3 is 14 amino acids. V lost 6 bases and J lost 2; bases outside the gene matches: 6. The CDR3 sequence is CASRLAGSTYEQYF. The CDR3 coding sequence is TGTGCCAGCAGATTAGCGGGGTCTACCTACGAGCAGTACTTC.